The T cell receptor beta chain under discussion was sequenced for a study of T-cell reconstitution after alpha-beta-depleted transplantation in children. Study-wide results and caveats: Reports say that about two months after transplant, the alpha-beta T cells came out of several hundred graft clones that had expanded. By one year post-transplant, T-cell counts and diversity largely arose from T cells that were newly produced. Some patients' high day-60 TCRbeta diversity was attributed to recipient cells surviving conditioning.

Molecular barcoding with unique molecular identifiers was used for the TCRbeta library. Each CDR3 protein gets one entry after TCRdb re-called the PCR reads with MiXCR. This sample yields a few hundred thousand distinct CDR3 sequences, of which 15% to 20% are seen a single time; 25% to 30% belongs to the top ten. About this clonotype itself: Its antigen is not identified.

There are 13 residues in the CDR3. In germline, CDR1 is LNHNV, CDR2 YYDKDF (reference sequence). Trimming shortened V by 5 bases and J by 3 bases, and 11 bases separated the two germline ends. This rearrangement joins TRBV15 to TRBJ2-7; D is unclear. The sequences come from PBMCs, mostly from graft donor cells, collected 360 days after TCRalphabeta/CD19-depleted stem cell transplant. The sequence was collected from a boy under two years old who had a stem cell transplant for Wiskott-Aldrich syndrome, so the T cells may come from the graft donor. The CDR3 region is CATSVWVGYEQYF. In nucleotides, the CDR3 is TGTGCCACCAGCGTCTGGGTCGGCTACGAGCAGTACTTC. The entire variable domain, with the rest obtained from reference TRBV15 and TRBJ2-7, is as follows: DAMVIQNPRYQVTQFGKPVTLSCSQTLNHNVMYWYQQKSSQAPKLLFHYYDKDFNNEADTPDNFQSRRPNTSFCFLDIRSPGLGDTAMYLCATSVWVGYEQYFGPGTRLTVT.